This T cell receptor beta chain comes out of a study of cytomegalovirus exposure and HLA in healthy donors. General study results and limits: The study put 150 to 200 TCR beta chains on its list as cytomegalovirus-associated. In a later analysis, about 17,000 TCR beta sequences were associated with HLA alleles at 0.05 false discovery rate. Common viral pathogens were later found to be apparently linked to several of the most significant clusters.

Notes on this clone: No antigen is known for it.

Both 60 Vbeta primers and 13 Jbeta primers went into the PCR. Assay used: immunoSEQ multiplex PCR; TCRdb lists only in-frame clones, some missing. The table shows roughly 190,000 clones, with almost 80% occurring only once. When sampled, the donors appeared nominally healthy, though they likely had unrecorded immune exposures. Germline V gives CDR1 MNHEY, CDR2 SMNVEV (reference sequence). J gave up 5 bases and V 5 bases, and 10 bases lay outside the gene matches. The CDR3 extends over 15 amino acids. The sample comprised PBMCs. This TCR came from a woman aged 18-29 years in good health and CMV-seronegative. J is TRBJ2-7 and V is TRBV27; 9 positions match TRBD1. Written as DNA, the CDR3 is TGTGCCAGCAGTCTCAGGACAGGGGATTATGACGAGCAGTACTTC. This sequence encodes CASSLRTGDYDEQYF.